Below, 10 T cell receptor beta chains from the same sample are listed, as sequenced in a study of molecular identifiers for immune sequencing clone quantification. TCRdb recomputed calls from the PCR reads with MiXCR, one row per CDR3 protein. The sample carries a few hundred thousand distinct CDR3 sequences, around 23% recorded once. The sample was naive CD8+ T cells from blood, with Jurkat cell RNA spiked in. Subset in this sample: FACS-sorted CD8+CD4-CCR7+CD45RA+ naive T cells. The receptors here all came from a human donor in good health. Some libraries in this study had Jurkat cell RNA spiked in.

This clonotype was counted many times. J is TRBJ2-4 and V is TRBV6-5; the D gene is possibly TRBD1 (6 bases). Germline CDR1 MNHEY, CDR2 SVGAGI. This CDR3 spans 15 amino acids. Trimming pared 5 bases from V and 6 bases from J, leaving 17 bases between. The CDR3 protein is CASSAGLPTGNIQYF. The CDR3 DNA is TGTGCCAGCAGTGCCGGGCTCCCGACAGGAAACATTCAGTACTTC.

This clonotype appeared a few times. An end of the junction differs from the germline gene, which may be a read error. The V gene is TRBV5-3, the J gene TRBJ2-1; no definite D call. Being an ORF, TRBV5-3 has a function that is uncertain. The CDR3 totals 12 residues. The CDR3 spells CASSFQIWEQFF. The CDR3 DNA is TGTGCCAGCAGCTTCCAAATCTGGGAGCAGTTCTTC.

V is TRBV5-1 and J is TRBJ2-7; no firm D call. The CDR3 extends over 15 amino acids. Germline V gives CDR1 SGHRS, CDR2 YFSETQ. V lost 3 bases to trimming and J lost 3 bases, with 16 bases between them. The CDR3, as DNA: TGCGCCAGCAGCTCCCTTATGGCCGGTCTCTACGAGCAGTACTTC. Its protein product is CASSSLMAGLYEQYF.

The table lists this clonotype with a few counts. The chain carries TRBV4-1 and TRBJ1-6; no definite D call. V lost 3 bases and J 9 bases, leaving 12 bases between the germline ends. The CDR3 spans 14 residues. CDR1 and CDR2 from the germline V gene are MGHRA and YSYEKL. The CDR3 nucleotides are TGCGCCAGCAGCCAGGAATCAGGTAGTTCACCCCTCCACTTT. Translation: CASSQESGSSPLHF.

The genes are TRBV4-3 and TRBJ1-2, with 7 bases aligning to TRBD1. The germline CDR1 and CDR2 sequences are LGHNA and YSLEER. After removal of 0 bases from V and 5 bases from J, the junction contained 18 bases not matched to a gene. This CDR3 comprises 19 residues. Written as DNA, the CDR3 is TGCGCCAGCAGCCAAGATCCCCACAGGCCTCCGGGACAGCAATATGGCTACACCTTC. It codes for CASSQDPHRPPGQQYGYTF.

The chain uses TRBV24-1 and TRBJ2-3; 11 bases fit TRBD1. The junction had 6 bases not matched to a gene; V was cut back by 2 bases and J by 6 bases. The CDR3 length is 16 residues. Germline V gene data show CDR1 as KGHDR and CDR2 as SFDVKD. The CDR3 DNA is TGTGCCACCAGTGATTATGGACAGGGGGCATCGGATACGCAGTATTTT. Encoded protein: CATSDYGQGASDTQYF.

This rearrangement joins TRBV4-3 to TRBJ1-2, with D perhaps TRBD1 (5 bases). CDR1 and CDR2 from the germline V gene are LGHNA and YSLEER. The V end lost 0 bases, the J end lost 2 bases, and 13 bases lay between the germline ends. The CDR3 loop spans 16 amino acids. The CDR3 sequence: CASSQDFSGGNYGYTF. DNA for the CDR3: TGCGCCAGCAGCCAAGATTTTTCCGGGGGAAACTATGGCTACACCTTC.

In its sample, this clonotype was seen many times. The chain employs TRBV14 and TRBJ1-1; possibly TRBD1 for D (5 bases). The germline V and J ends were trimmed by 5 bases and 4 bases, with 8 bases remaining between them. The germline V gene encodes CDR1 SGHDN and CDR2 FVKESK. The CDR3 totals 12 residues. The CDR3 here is CASSAQGTEAFF. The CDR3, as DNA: TGTGCCAGCAGCGCGCAGGGCACTGAAGCTTTCTTT.

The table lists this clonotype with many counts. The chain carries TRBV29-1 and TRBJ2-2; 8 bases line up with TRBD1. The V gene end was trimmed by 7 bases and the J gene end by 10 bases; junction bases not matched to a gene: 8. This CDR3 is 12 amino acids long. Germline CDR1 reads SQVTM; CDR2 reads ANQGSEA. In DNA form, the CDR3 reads TGCAGCGCCCGGACAGGGTCGGAGGAGCTGTTTTTT. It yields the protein CSARTGSEELFF.

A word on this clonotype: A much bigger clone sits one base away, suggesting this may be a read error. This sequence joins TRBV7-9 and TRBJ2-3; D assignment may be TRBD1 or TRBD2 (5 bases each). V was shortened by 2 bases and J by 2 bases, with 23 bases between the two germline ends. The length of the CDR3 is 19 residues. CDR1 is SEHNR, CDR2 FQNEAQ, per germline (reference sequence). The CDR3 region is CASSLWDQEAGKSTDTQYF. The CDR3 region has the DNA TGTGCCAGCAGCTTATGGGACCAGGAGGCCGGGAAGTCCACAGATACGCAGTATTTT.